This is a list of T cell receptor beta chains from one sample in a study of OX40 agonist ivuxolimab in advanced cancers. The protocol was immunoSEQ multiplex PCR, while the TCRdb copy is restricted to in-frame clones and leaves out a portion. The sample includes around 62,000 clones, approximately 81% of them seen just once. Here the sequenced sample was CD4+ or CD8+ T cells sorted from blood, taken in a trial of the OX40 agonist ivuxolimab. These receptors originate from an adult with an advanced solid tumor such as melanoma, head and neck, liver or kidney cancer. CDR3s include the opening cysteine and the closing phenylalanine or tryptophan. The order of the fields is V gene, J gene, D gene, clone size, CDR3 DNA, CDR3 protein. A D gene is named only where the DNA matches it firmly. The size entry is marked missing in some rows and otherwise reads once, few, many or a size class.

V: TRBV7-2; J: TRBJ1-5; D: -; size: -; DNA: TGTGCCAGCAGCCCGGGACGGGGCCAGCCCCAGCATTTT; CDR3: CASSPGRGQPQHF
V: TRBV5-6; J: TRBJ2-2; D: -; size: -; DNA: TGTGCCAGCAGTCGTCTTGGCCTGAACACCGGGGAGCTGTTTTTT; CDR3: CASSRLGLNTGELFF
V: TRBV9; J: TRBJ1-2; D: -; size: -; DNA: TGTGCCAGCAGCCCAGGGGCTGTTAGGGAACACACCTTC; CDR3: CASSPGAVREHTF
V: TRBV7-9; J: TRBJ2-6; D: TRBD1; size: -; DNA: TGTGCCAGCAGTTTTCCTTCCGGGACAGCCACCTCTGGGGCCAACGTCCTGACTTTC; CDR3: CASSFPSGTATSGANVLTF
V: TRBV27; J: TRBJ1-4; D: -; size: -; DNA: TGTGCCAGCAGTTTCCAGGGAGCTAATGAAAAACTGTTTTTT; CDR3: CASSFQGANEKLFF
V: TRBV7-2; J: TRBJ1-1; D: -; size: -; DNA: TGTGCCAGCAGCTTAGTCCAGGACACTGAAGCTTTCTTT; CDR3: CASSLVQDTEAFF
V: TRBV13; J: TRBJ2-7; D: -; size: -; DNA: TGTGCCAGCAGCTCCGGGAGCGTCTACGAGCAGTACTTC; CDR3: CASSSGSVYEQYF
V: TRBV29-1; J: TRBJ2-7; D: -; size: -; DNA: TGCAGCGGGACTTTTTGGAGGGATCGGGGGAGTGGGTACGAGCAGTACTTC; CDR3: CSGTFWRDRGSGYEQYF
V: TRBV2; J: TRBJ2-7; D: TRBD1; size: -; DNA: TGTGCCAGCAGAGAAAATTATGACAGGGCGGTCTACGAGCAGTACTTC; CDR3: CASRENYDRAVYEQYF
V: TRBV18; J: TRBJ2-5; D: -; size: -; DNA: TGTGCCAGCTCACCACTCAGTGGTGAGACCCAGTACTTC; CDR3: CASSPLSGETQYF
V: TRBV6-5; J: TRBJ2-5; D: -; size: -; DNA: TGTGCCAGCAGGTCCGGGGGCCAAGAGACCCAGTACTTC; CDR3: CASRSGGQETQYF
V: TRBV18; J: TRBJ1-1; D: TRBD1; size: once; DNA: TGTGCCAGCTCACCCCGGGACAGGGGCACTGAAGCTTTCTTT; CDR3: CASSPRDRGTEAFF
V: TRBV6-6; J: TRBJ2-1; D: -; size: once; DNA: TGTGCCAGCAGTCGACAGCAACCTAACAATGAGCAGTTCTTC; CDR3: CASSRQQPNNEQFF
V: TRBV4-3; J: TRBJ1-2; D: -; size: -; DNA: TGCGCCAGCAGCCAAGACCCAGTTCCCGACTATGGCTACACCTTC; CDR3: CASSQDPVPDYGYTF
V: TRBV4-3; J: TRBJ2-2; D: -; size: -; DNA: TGCGCCAGCAGCCAACATTACAGTAAGGCCGGGGAGCTGTTTTTT; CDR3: CASSQHYSKAGELFF
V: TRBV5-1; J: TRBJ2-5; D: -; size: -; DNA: TGCGCCAGCAGCTTGGATGGACACCACCAAGAGACCCAGTACTTC; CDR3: CASSLDGHHQETQYF
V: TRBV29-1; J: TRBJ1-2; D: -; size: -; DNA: TGCAGCGTTGATGCCACAGGGTCCCACTATGGCTACACCTTC; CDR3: CSVDATGSHYGYTF
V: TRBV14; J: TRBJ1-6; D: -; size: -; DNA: TGTGCCAGCAGCCAAGGGATGGTGAGCTCCTATAATTCACCCCTCCACTTT; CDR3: CASSQGMVSSYNSPLHF
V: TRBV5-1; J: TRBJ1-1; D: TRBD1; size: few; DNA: TGCGCCAGTTTACAGGGGCCCACGGCTATTGAAGCTTTCTTT; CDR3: CASLQGPTAIEAFF
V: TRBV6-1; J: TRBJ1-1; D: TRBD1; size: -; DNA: TGTGCCAGCAGTGAAGGGCTCCAGGGGGCGACAGCTTTCTTT; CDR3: CASSEGLQGATAFF
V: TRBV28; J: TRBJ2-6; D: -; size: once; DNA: TGTGCCAGCAGTTCTTCTAGGCTACTCAACGTCCTGACTTTC; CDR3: CASSSSRLLNVLTF
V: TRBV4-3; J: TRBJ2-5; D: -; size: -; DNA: TGCGCCAGCAGCCAAGGAGTGGAAGAGACCCAGTACTTC; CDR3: CASSQGVEETQYF
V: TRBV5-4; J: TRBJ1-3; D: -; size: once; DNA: TGTGCCAGCAGCTTGCCAGGTTCCTCTGGAAACACCATATATTTT; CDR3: CASSLPGSSGNTIYF
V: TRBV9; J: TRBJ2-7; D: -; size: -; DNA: TGTGCCAGCAGCACATCCGGGGACGGAGCCTACGAGCAGTACTTC; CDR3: CASSTSGDGAYEQYF
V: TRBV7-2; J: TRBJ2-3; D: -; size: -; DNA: TGTGCCAGCAGCTTACTAAGCCCAGTTAGCACAGATACGCAGTATTTT; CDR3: CASSLLSPVSTDTQYF
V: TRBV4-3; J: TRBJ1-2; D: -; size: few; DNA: TGCGCCAGCAGCCAAGTGCCATCCCGGGAGCATGGCTACACCTTC; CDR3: CASSQVPSREHGYTF
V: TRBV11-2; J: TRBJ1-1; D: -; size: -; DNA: TGTGCCAGCAGCCCTCGACCGGAAAACACTGAAGCTTTCTTT; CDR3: CASSPRPENTEAFF
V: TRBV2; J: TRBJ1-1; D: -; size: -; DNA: TGTGCCAGCAGTGGCAATCATCACAGGTCATCGAACACTGAAGCTTTCTTT; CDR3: CASSGNHHRSSNTEAFF
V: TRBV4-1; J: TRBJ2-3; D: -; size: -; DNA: TGCGCCAGCAGCCCGCCGGGCCCGAGAGCAGATACGCAGTATTTT; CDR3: CASSPPGPRADTQYF
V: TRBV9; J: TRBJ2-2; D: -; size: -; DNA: TGTGCCAGCAGCGTATATAACACCGGGGAGCTGTTTTTT; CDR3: CASSVYNTGELFF
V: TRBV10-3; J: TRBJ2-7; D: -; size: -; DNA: TGTGCCATCAGTGACAGGAGCTCCTACGAGCAGTACTTC; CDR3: CAISDRSSYEQYF
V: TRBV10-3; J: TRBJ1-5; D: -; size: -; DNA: TGTGCCATCGGGCGGGACGGGGCCAATCAGCCCCAGCATTTT; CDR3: CAIGRDGANQPQHF
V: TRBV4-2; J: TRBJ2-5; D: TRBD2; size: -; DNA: TGTGCCAGCAGCCAGACTAGCGGGGGGATAGTCCAAGAGACCCAGTACTTC; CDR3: CASSQTSGGIVQETQYF
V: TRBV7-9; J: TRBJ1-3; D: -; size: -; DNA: TGTGCCAGCAGCTCACTCAGGGACTCTGGAAACACCATATATTTT; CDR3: CASSSLRDSGNTIYF
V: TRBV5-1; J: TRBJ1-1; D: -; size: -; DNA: TGCGCCAGCAGCTTGGACAGGGCGAACACTGAAGCTTTCTTT; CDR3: CASSLDRANTEAFF
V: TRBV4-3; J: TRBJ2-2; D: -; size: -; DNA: TGCGCCAGCAGCCAAGGTACGGGGAACACCGGGGAGCTGTTTTTT; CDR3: CASSQGTGNTGELFF
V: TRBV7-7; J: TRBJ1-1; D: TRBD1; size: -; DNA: TGTGCCAGCAGCTCGTACCCCTCCACGTTTGGGCAGGGGGCGCGGTACACTGAAGCTTTCTTT; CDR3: CASSSYPSTFGQGARYTEAFF
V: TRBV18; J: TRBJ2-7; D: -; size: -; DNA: TGTGCCAGCTCTCGGGCGGAGAGATACTACGAGCAGTACTTC; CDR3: CASSRAERYYEQYF
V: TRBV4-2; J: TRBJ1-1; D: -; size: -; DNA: TGTGCCAGCAGCCAATCAGCCCTCCACACTGAAGCTTTCTTT; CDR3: CASSQSALHTEAFF
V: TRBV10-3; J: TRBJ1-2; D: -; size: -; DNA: TGTGCCATCAGCCCAAACGGGGAGGCAGTAGGCGGCTACACCTTC; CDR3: CAISPNGEAVGGYTF
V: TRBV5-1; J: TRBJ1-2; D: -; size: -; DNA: TGCGCCAGCAGCTTGGGACGGACAAACTATGGCTACACCTTC; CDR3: CASSLGRTNYGYTF